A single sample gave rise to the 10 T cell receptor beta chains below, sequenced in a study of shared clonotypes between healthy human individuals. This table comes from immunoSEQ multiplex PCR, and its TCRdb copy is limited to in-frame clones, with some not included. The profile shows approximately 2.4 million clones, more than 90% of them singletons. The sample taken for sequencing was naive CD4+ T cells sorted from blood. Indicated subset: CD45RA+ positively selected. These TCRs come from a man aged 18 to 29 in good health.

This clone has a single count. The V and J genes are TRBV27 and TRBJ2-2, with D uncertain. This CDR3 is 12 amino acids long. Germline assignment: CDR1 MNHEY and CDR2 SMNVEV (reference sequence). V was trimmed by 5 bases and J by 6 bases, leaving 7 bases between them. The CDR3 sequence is CASSAFAGELFF. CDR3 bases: TGTGCCAGCAGTGCATTCGCCGGGGAGCTGTTTTTT.

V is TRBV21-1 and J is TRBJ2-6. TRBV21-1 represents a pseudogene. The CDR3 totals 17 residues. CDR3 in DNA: TGTGCCAGCAGAGTAAACCTACAACAAAGTCGGGCCAACGTCCTGACTTTC. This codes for CASRVNLQQSRANVLTF.

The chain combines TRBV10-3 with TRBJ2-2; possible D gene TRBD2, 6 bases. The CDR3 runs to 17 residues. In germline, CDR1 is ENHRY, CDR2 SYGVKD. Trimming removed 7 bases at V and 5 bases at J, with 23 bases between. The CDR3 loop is CAIKRDSLLPGTGELFF. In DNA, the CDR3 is TGTGCCATCAAAAGGGACTCGCTCCTCCCGGGGACCGGGGAGCTGTTTTTT.

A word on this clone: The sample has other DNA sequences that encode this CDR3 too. CDR3 region: CAWRGRNTEAFF. Written as DNA, the CDR3 is TGTGCCTGGCGGGGCAGGAACACTGAAGCTTTCTTT. J is TRBJ1-1 and V is TRBV30, with D possibly being TRBD1 (5 bases). CDR1 is GTSNPN and CDR2 is SVGIG in the germline V gene (reference sequence). The CDR3 is made up of 12 amino acids. V shed 5 bases and J shed 1 base, with 8 bases lying between them.

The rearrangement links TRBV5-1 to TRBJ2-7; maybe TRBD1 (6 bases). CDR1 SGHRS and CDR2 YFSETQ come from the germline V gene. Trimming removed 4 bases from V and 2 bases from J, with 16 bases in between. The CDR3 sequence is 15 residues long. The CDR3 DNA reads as TGCGCCAGCAGCATCAGGGGCCTCCCCACCTACGAGCAGTACTTC. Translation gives CASSIRGLPTYEQYF.

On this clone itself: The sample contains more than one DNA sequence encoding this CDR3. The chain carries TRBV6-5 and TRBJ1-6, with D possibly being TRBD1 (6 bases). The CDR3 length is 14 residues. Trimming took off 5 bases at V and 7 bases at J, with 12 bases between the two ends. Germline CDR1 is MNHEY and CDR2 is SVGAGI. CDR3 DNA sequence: TGTGCCAGCAGTAAACAGGGTTACAATTCACCCCTCCACTTT. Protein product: CASSKQGYNSPLHF.

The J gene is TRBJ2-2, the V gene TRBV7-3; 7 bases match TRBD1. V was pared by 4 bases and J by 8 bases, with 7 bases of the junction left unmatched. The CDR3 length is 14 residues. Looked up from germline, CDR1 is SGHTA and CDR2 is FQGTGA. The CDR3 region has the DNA TGTGCCAGCAGCTCGACCACAGGGGAAGGGGAGCTGTTTTTT. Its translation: CASSSTTGEGELFF. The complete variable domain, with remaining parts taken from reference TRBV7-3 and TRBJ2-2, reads GAGVSQTPSNKVTEKGKYVELRCDPISGHTALYWYRQSLGQGPEFLIYFQGTGAADDSGLPNDRFFAVRPEGSVSTLKIQRTERGDSAVYLCASSSTTGEGELFFGEGSRLTVL.

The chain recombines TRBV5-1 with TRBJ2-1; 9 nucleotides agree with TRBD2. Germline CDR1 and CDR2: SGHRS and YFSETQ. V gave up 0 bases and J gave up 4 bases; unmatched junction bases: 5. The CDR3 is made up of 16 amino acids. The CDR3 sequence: CASSLEAGGRYNEQFF. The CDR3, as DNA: TGCGCCAGCAGCTTGGAAGCGGGAGGTCGGTACAATGAGCAGTTCTTC.

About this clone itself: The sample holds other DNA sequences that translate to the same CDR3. CDR3 residues: CASSQEYGYTF. CDR3 coding DNA: TGTGCCAGCAGCCAAGAGTATGGCTACACCTTC. The chain links TRBV4-2 to TRBJ1-2, with unresolved D. V was cut by 0 bases and J by 5 bases, with 1 base left in between. CDR1 is LGHNA and CDR2 is YNFKEQ in the germline V gene. The CDR3 has 11 amino acids.

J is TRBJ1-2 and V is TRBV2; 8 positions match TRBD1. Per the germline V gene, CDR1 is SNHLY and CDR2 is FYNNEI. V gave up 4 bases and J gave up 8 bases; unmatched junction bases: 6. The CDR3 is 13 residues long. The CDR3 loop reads CASSGQGNRGYTF. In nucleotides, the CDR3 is TGTGCCAGCAGTGGACAGGGGAACCGAGGCTACACCTTC.